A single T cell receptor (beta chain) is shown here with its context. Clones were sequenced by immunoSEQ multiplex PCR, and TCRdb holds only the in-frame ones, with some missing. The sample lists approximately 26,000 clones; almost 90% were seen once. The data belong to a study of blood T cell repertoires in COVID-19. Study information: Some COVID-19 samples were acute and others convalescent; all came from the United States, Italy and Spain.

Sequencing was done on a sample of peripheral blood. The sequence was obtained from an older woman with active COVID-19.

CDR3 coding DNA: TGTGCCAGCAGCTTAGAAGGGGGAGCCTACGAGCAGTACTTC. Translated, it gives CASSLEGGAYEQYF. The rearrangement joins TRBV7-9 to TRBJ2-7; a possible D gene is TRBD1 (6 bases). Germline CDR1 SEHNR, CDR2 FQNEAQ (reference sequence). The CDR3 runs 14 residues. Deletions cut 1 base from V and 2 bases from J, with 9 bases between.